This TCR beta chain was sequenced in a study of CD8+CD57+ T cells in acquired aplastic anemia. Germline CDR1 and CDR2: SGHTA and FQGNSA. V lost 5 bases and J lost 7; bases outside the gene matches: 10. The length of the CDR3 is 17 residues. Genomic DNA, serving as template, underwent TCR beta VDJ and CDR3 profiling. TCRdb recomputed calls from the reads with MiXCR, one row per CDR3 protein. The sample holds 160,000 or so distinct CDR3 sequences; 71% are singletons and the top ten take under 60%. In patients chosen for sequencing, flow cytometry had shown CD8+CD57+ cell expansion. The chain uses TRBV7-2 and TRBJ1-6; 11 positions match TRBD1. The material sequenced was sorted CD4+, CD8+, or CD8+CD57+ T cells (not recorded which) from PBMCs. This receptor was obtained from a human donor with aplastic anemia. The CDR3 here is CASSTRTGGIGNSPLHF. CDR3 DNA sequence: TGTGCCAGCAGCACCCGGACAGGGGGCATAGGAAATTCACCCCTCCACTTT.